These 12 T cell receptor beta chains share one sample of origin, sequenced in a study of blood T cell repertoires in COVID-19. The data were produced by immunoSEQ multiplex PCR, yet TCRdb's version contains in-frame clones alone and is incomplete. Counted here are around 250,000 clones, approximately 84% occurring once; the ten biggest clones make up 1.5% to 2%. Specimen: peripheral blood. Receptor source: a woman aged 80 or over with acute or convalescent COVID-19.

On this clone: A read error may produce the germline difference seen at one junction end. This chain joins TRBV7-8 and TRBJ1-2; 9 bases agree with TRBD1. This CDR3 comprises 14 residues. The germline gives CDR1 SGHVS, CDR2 FQNEAQ. Written as DNA, the CDR3 is TGTGCCAGCAGCTTAGCGGTACAGGGGGCCGCAGGAGTGTTC. It codes for CASSLAVQGAAGVF. Full variable domain (rest looked up from reference TRBV7-8 and TRBJ1-2): GAGVSQSPRYKVAKRGQDVALRCDPISGHVSLFWYQQALGQGPEFLTYFQNEAQLDKSGLPSDRFFAERPEGSVSTLKIQRTQQEDSAVYLCASSLAVQGAAGVFGSGTRLTVV.

V is TRBV6-5 and J is TRBJ2-2, with TRBD1 matching 8 bases. In germline, CDR1 is MNHEY, CDR2 SVGAGI. V shed 6 bases, J shed 4 bases, and the junction held 4 bases outside the gene matches. The CDR3 consists of 14 residues. CDR3 residues: CASRHDRGTGELFF. The CDR3 bases are TGTGCCAGCAGGCACGACAGGGGCACCGGGGAGCTGTTTTTT.

V and J are TRBV5-1 and TRBJ1-1, with D possibly matching TRBD1 (5 bases). The ends were cut back, 3 bases at V and 0 bases at J, with 9 bases in the middle. CDR1 is SGHRS, CDR2 YFSETQ, per germline. This CDR3 region has 14 residues. The CDR3 loop reads CASSSQGMNTEAFF. The CDR3 DNA follows: TGCGCCAGCAGCTCTCAGGGCATGAACACTGAAGCTTTCTTT.

This rearrangement joins TRBV3-1 (or the pseudogene TRBV3-2) to TRBJ2-5, with 9 bases matching TRBD1. Trimming removed 4 bases from V and 3 bases from J; junction bases left unmatched: 3. Germline CDR1 LGHDT, CDR2 YNNKEL (reference sequence). This CDR3 is 14 amino acids long. This CDR3 reads CASSPWTGEETQYF. CDR3 in DNA: TGTGCCAGCAGCCCCTGGACAGGGGAAGAGACCCAGTACTTC.

The CDR3 bases are TGTGCCAGCAGTGACCTCCTAGGAAACTATGGCTACACCTTC. Encoded protein: CASSDLLGNYGYTF. V and J are TRBV6-1 and TRBJ1-2; D remains unclear. Looked up from germline, CDR1 is MNHNS and CDR2 is SASEGT. The V and J ends lost 3 bases and 2 bases respectively, with 10 bases between them. CDR3 size: 14 residues.

This chain joins TRBV7-6 and TRBJ2-2; D is unresolved. V was pared by 4 bases and J by 0 bases, with 3 bases between. This CDR3 is built from 13 residues. Germline CDR1 is SGHVS and CDR2 is FNYEAQ. CDR3 protein: CASSSTNTGELFF. CDR3 DNA: TGTGCCAGCAGCTCTACGAACACCGGGGAGCTGTTTTTT.

The chain carries TRBV28 and TRBJ1-1; the match to TRBD1 covers 8 bases. Germline CDR1 MDHEN, CDR2 SYDVKM. This CDR3 spans 10 amino acids. With 6 bases clipped from V and 11 bases from J, the junction kept 2 bases outside the gene matches. The CDR3 bases are TGTGCCAGCAGGGACAGGGAGGCTTTCTTT. It is translated as CASRDREAFF.

V is TRBV25-1 and J is TRBJ2-1; D is undetermined. Trimming removed 3 bases from V and 1 base from J, with 13 bases in between. Germline V gives CDR1 MGHDK, CDR2 SYGVNS. This CDR3 has 16 amino acids. CDR3 DNA sequence: TGTGCCAGCAGTGATGCAACAAGGAGTTCCTACAATGAGCAGTTCTTC. As protein: CASSDATRSSYNEQFF.

The chain carries TRBV5-1 and TRBJ1-2, with 10 bases that match TRBD1. After removal of 0 bases from V and 4 bases from J, the junction contained 3 bases not matched to a gene. The CDR3 is 15 amino acids. The germline V gene encodes CDR1 SGHRS and CDR2 YFSETQ. As DNA, the CDR3 is TGCGCCAGCAGCTTGGAAGGGACAGGGGCCTATGGCTACACCTTC. Its protein product is CASSLEGTGAYGYTF.

The chain employs TRBV21-1 and TRBJ2-2; the table names TRBD2, a call not compared with the DNA. TRBV21-1 is annotated as a pseudogene. This CDR3 is built from 15 residues. CDR3 nucleotide sequence: TGTGCCAGCAGCAAACACGAGGGGAACACCGGGGAGCTGTTTTTT. It specifies CASSKHEGNTGELFF.

The genes are TRBV28 and TRBJ2-1; 7 nucleotides agree with TRBD2. V shed 6 bases, J shed 2 bases, and the junction held 10 bases outside the gene matches. Looked up from germline, CDR1 is MDHEN and CDR2 is SYDVKM. The CDR3 has 16 amino acids. The CDR3 reads CASSPLTSQTYNEQFF. CDR3 bases: TGTGCCAGCAGCCCCCTGACTAGCCAAACCTACAATGAGCAGTTCTTC.

The rearrangement uses TRBV2 and TRBJ1-5; D might be TRBD1 (5 bases). The CDR3 totals 13 residues. Germline assignment: CDR1 SNHLY and CDR2 FYNNEI. V lost 3 bases to trimming and J lost 3 bases, with 6 bases between them. Written as DNA, the CDR3 is TGTGCCAGCAGTGAGGACAACAATCAGCCCCAGCATTTT. This encodes CASSEDNNQPQHF.